This TCR beta chain appears in the sequencing data of a study of blood T cells in healthy people across ages. Study-wide results and limits: The study regarded diversity estimates from one million T cells as underestimates.

Those donating, healthy Caucasian individuals from Russia, were aged about 6 to 100. Samples had at least 7 million PBMCs isolated from them. A second PCR, run for roughly 7 to 12 cycles, used a sample-barcoded 5' primer plus a J-beta primer mix. TCRdb passed the 5' RACE reads through MiXCR, listing each CDR3 protein once. Seen here are hundreds of thousands of distinct CDR3 sequences, 29% observed once, and the top ten hold 15% to 20%. Many counts were recorded for this clonotype. Its antigen is currently unknown. The sequenced sample consisted of blood. The TCR sequence derives from a woman older than 75 in good health.

This chain's CDR3 is CASSYSRQEVETQYF. CDR3 nucleotides: TGTGCCAGCAGTTACTCGAGACAGGAGGTTGAGACCCAGTACTTC. The chain is built from TRBV6-6 and TRBJ2-5; D might be TRBD1 (6 bases). The CDR3 is 15 residues long. Trimming cost V 0 bases and J 5 bases, with 13 bases left between them. CDR1 is MNHNY, CDR2 SVGAGI, per germline (reference sequence).